These 22 T cell receptor beta chains originate from one sample sequenced in a study of CXCR3-negative and CXCR3-positive naive CD8 T cells. Libraries were UMI-labeled 5' RACE TRB cDNA. Using the 5' RACE reads, TCRdb records one entry per CDR3 protein without DNA. The listing records approximately 6,800 distinct CDR3 sequences. Material for sequencing was naive CXCR3- CD8+ T cells from blood. Subset indicated: CD45RO-CCR7+CD27+CD95- naive CD8+ T cells lacking CXCR3 (TNR3-). All receptors come from a human donor in good health. Some clones in this sample may be carry-over from other donors' samples.

The chain combines TRBV6-5 with TRBJ1-1. Per germline, CDR1 MNHEY and CDR2 SVGAGI. The CDR3 has 14 amino acids. Here the CDR3 reads CASSYPGRNTEAFF.

According to its frequency, this clonotype is medium-sized. The gene calls are TRBV7-2 and TRBJ1-2; the D call of TRBD1 rests on TCRdb alone, since no DNA is present to check it. Germline V gene lookup returns CDR1 SGHTA and CDR2 FQGNSA. The CDR3 consists of 15 residues. The CDR3 reads CASSSGTGSYYGYTF.

According to its frequency, this clonotype is medium-sized. This sequence joins TRBV4-3 and TRBJ2-5; without DNA, the TCRdb call of TRBD2 cannot be checked. Germline CDR1 reads LGHNA; CDR2 reads YSLEER. The CDR3 has 15 residues. CDR3 sequence reads: CASSQDWDLEETQYF.

This chain uses TRBV9 with TRBJ1-1; the D call of TRBD1 rests on TCRdb alone, since no DNA is present to check it. CDR3 size: 15 residues. CDR1 and CDR2 (germline): SGDLS, YYNGEE. The CDR3 reads CASSPEPQGSTEAFF.

According to its frequency, this clonotype is medium-sized. The gene calls are TRBV20-1 and TRBJ2-1; no DNA is available, so the TRBD2 call from TCRdb remains unchecked. The germline gives CDR1 DFQATT, CDR2 SNEGSKA (reference sequence). The CDR3 is made up of 18 amino acids. The CDR3: CSARDVRAGGPGYNEQFF.

Judged by frequency, this clonotype is medium-sized (0.01 to 0.1%). The chain couples TRBV20-1 to TRBJ2-1. Germline CDR1 and CDR2: DFQATT and SNEGSKA (reference sequence). The CDR3 has 12 amino acids. CDR3 residues: CSARTRWGVMFF.

This clonotype is deemed medium-sized by its frequency. The chain employs TRBV6-5 and TRBJ2-1; as DNA is missing, the TRBD2 call by TCRdb cannot be tested. Germline lookup yields CDR1 MNHEY and CDR2 SVGAGI. CDR3 size: 15 residues. CDR3 in amino acids: CASSSLAGDINEQFF.

According to its frequency, this clonotype is medium-sized. The rearrangement links TRBV27 to TRBJ2-1; TCRdb outputs TRBD1, but without DNA this stays unchecked. CDR1 is MNHEY, CDR2 SMNVEV, per germline (reference sequence). CDR3 length: 13 amino acids. CDR3: CASSGTGYNEQFF.

The gene calls are TRBV21-1 and TRBJ2-2. TRBV21-1 is tagged as a pseudogene. This CDR3 contains 15 residues. CDR3 region: CASSDSGQNTGELFF.

The rearrangement links TRBV20-1 to TRBJ1-1; TCRdb outputs TRBD1, but without DNA this stays unchecked. Germline V gives CDR1 DFQATT, CDR2 SNEGSKA (reference sequence). The CDR3 extends over 13 amino acids. CDR3 protein: CSARDPRVTEAFF.

This chain links TRBV21-1 with TRBJ2-5. TRBV21-1 is given as a pseudogene. The CDR3 runs 11 residues. Here the CDR3 reads CASRSKETQYF.

The rearrangement links TRBV10-1 to TRBJ1-1; no DNA is available, so the TRBD1 call from TCRdb remains unchecked. The germline V gene encodes CDR1 WNHNN and CDR2 SYGVQD (reference sequence). This CDR3 has 11 residues. This chain's CDR3 is CASSGGREAFF.

The CDR3 sequence: CASSQRTSEAYEQYF. The J gene is TRBJ2-7, the V gene TRBV4-1; the TRBD2 assignment by TCRdb is unverifiable without DNA. Germline V gene lookup returns CDR1 MGHRA and CDR2 YSYEKL. The CDR3 spans 15 residues.

This chain uses TRBV29-1 with TRBJ2-2. The germline V gene encodes CDR1 SQVTM and CDR2 ANQGSEA. CDR3 length: 14 amino acids. CDR3 sequence: CSVEEELGTGELFF.

The chain joins TRBV21-1 to TRBJ2-4; TCRdb designates TRBD1, a call that cannot be tested without DNA. TRBV21-1 is noted as a pseudogene. This CDR3 is built from 17 residues. The CDR3 here is CASSTRPGDLAKNIQYF.

This clonotype counts as medium-sized (0.01 to 0.1%) by frequency. V is TRBV20-1 and J is TRBJ2-7. CDR3 length: 11 residues. The germline V gene has CDR1 DFQATT and CDR2 SNEGSKA (reference sequence). The CDR3 here is CSARASYEQYF.

J is TRBJ1-2 and V is TRBV29-1; TCRdb indicates TRBD1, and absent DNA this call remains unverified. Germline-derived CDR1 and CDR2 are SQVTM and ANQGSEA. The CDR3 extends over 14 amino acids. CDR3 residues: CSVGGDRGEFGYTF.

This chain joins TRBV9 and TRBJ2-7; absent DNA, TCRdb's TRBD1 call cannot be checked. The CDR3 is made up of 14 amino acids. Germline loops: CDR1 SGDLS, CDR2 YYNGEE. The CDR3 loop is CASSAGTGVYEQYF.

The rearrangement joins TRBV5-1 to TRBJ2-1; TCRdb designates TRBD1, a call that cannot be tested without DNA. Per the germline V gene, CDR1 is SGHRS and CDR2 is YFSETQ. The CDR3 has 14 amino acids. CDR3 amino acids: CASSLTQGYNEQFF.

The chain is built from TRBV7-9 and TRBJ2-7. Germline V gene sequence: CDR1 SEHNR, CDR2 FQNEAQ (reference sequence). The CDR3 runs 15 residues. CDR3 protein: CATQLPYRASYEQYF.

This clonotype registers medium-sized by frequency. The chain uses TRBV6-6 and TRBJ1-1; TCRdb reports TRBD1, a call that lacks DNA to check it against. CDR1 MNHNY and CDR2 SVGAGI come from the germline V gene (reference sequence). There are 14 residues in the CDR3. The CDR3 spells CASSWDRGNTEAFF.

Judged by frequency, this clonotype is medium-sized (0.01 to 0.1%). The CDR3 sequence: CASSDLGGTDTQYF. This rearrangement joins TRBV10-2 to TRBJ2-3. This CDR3 spans 14 amino acids. CDR1 is WSHSY, CDR2 SAAADI, per germline.